This T cell receptor beta chain was recorded in a study of cytomegalovirus exposure and HLA in healthy donors. Looked up from germline, CDR1 is LGHNA and CDR2 is YNFKEQ. After removal of 5 bases from V and 1 base from J, the junction contained 8 bases not matched to a gene. This CDR3 is 15 amino acids long. The PCR had 60 Vbeta and 13 Jbeta primers. The assay was immunoSEQ multiplex PCR, and TCRdb's table has in-frame clones only and misses some. In the table there are 150,000 to 200,000 clones, roughly three quarters of which are singletons. The study, taken as a whole, reports: Confirmation was obtained in vitro that a few CMV-associated chains are specific for CMV antigens.

Concerning this clone: As yet, its antigen is unknown.

This clonotype was sampled from a woman in her 50s in good health and CMV-seropositive. The sequenced sample consisted of PBMCs. The chain has TRBV4-2 and TRBJ2-7, with 7 bases aligning to TRBD2. This chain's CDR3 is CASSERSGLSYEQYF. The CDR3 region has the DNA TGTGCCAGCAGCGAACGTAGCGGGTTATCCTACGAGCAGTACTTC.